The rows below give T cell receptor beta chains drawn from one sample of a study of PD-1 blockade in classical Hodgkin lymphoma. TCRdb's copy holds only in-frame clones and misses some; the assay was immunoSEQ multiplex PCR. The sample includes about 30,000 clones, 85% of them seen just once. Sequences were derived from CD4+ T cells from blood, sampled at baseline. These receptors all stem from a human donor with classical Hodgkin lymphoma. CDR3s include the opening cysteine and the closing phenylalanine or tryptophan. D genes are given only for firm matches. Clone size is stated in some rows and not others, as once, few, many or a class when expanded.

d_gene	len	j_gene	v_gene	abundance	CDR3aa	CDR3nt
TRBD1	20	TRBJ2-6	TRBV4-1	NA	CASSQISLGTGDSGANVLTF	TGCGCCAGCAGCCAAATTAGTTTAGGGACAGGGGACTCTGGGGCCAACGTCCTGACTTTC
TRBD2	17	TRBJ2-7	TRBV5-1	NA	CASSLEGGLASSYEQYF	TGCGCCAGCAGCTTAGAGGGTGGACTAGCGTCCTCCTACGAGCAGTACTTC
NA	14	TRBJ2-3	TRBV10-3	NA	CAIRTARGLNTQYF	TGTGCCATCAGGACTGCCCGTGGGTTAAATACGCAGTATTTT
NA	12	TRBJ2-3	TRBV13	NA	CASSPHKHTQYF	TGTGCCAGCAGCCCTCACAAACATACGCAGTATTTT
NA	15	TRBJ1-6	TRBV5-1	NA	CASSPGDSENSPLHF	TGCGCCAGCAGCCCTGGAGACAGCGAGAATTCACCCCTCCACTTT
NA	15	TRBJ2-2	TRBV5-6	NA	CASSLGGTNTGELFF	TGTGCCAGCAGCTTGGGCGGGACGAACACCGGGGAGCTGTTTTTT
NA	15	TRBJ1-2	TRBV5-4	few	CASSDPTGGADGYTF	TGTGCCAGCAGCGACCCCACTGGAGGGGCGGACGGCTACACCTTC
NA	15	TRBJ1-3	TRBV4-2	NA	CASSQIKGVGNTIYF	TGTGCCAGCAGCCAAATAAAGGGCGTTGGAAACACCATATATTTT
TRBD1	13	TRBJ2-7	TRBV7-8	NA	CASSLGDRVEQYF	TGTGCCAGCAGCTTAGGGGACAGGGTTGAGCAGTACTTC
NA	14	TRBJ2-4	TRBV30	NA	CAWSVTGPKNIQYF	TGTGCCTGGAGTGTAACAGGGCCCAAAAACATTCAGTACTTC
NA	14	TRBJ1-1	TRBV6-1	few	CASSAGPMNTEAFF	TGTGCCAGCAGTGCGGGCCCCATGAACACTGAAGCTTTCTTT
NA	11	TRBJ2-5	TRBV5-1	once	CASSRQETQYF	TGCGCCAGCAGCCGACAAGAGACCCAGTACTTC
NA	13	TRBJ1-1	TRBV7-9	NA	CASSYTGNTEAFF	TGTGCCAGCAGCTACACGGGGAACACTGAAGCTTTCTTT
NA	17	TRBJ2-4	TRBV10-3	once	CAISESKAAYGKNIQYF	TGTGCCATCAGTGAGTCGAAGGCCGCTTACGGCAAAAACATTCAGTACTTC
NA	12	TRBJ2-2	TRBV30	NA	CAWRGTLGELFF	TGTGCCTGGAGGGGGACGCTCGGGGAGCTGTTTTTT
NA	17	TRBJ2-5	TRBV18	NA	CASSPPRAGIVWETQYF	TGTGCCAGCTCACCACCTCGGGCAGGGATAGTATGGGAGACCCAGTACTTC
NA	12	TRBJ1-2	TRBV30	NA	CAWTVGPVGYTF	TGTGCCTGGACCGTGGGGCCAGTAGGCTACACCTTC
TRBD2	15	TRBJ2-2	TRBV4-3	once	CASSQGTRNTGELFF	TGCGCCAGCAGCCAGGGGACTAGAAACACCGGGGAGCTGTTTTTT
NA	14	TRBJ1-5	TRBV5-6	NA	CASSRRGSNQPQHF	TGTGCCAGCAGCCGAAGGGGCAGCAATCAGCCCCAGCATTTT
TRBD2	16	TRBJ2-7	TRBV5-1	once	CASSPPTSGAIVEQYF	TGCGCCAGCAGCCCCCCGACTAGCGGGGCGATCGTCGAGCAGTACTTC
TRBD1	15	TRBJ1-2	TRBV9	NA	CASSDPGQGLLGYTF	TGTGCCAGCAGCGATCCGGGACAGGGCCTCTTGGGGTACACCTTC
TRBD2	15	TRBJ2-7	TRBV7-2	NA	CASSPGAGNSYEQYF	TGTGCCAGCAGCCCCGGAGCGGGGAACTCCTACGAGCAGTACTTC
NA	15	TRBJ1-3	TRBV7-9	NA	CASSRSQGSGNTIYF	TGTGCCAGCAGCCGGTCACAGGGCTCTGGAAACACCATATATTTT
TRBD1	13	TRBJ1-2	TRBV15	NA	CATSPDRGRGYTF	TGTGCCACCAGCCCAGACAGGGGTAGGGGCTACACCTTC
NA	15	TRBJ2-1	TRBV10-1	NA	CASSRAANRGNEQFF	TGCGCCAGCAGTAGGGCGGCAAATCGGGGCAATGAGCAGTTCTTC
NA	14	TRBJ1-4	TRBV19	NA	CASSMGVGNEKLFF	TGTGCCAGTAGTATGGGAGTTGGGAATGAAAAACTGTTTTTT
TRBD1	15	TRBJ1-2	TRBV19	once	CASSEDRVPSYGYTF	TGTGCCAGTAGTGAGGACAGGGTCCCTTCCTATGGCTACACCTTC
TRBD2	15	TRBJ2-1	TRBV11-2	once	CASRQLAGGPHEQFF	TGTGCCAGCAGACAACTAGCGGGAGGGCCCCATGAGCAGTTCTTC
TRBD1	17	TRBJ2-3	TRBV29-1	NA	CSVEDLGTGGGTDTQYF	TGCAGCGTTGAAGATCTAGGGACAGGGGGCGGCACAGATACGCAGTATTTT
NA	13	TRBJ1-1	TRBV7-9	few	CASSFPLSFEAFF	TGTGCCAGCAGCTTCCCCCTGAGCTTTGAAGCTTTCTTT
NA	15	TRBJ1-2	TRBV5-4	NA	CASSSPPTAGYGYTF	TGTGCCAGCAGCTCACCCCCCACGGCGGGCTATGGCTACACCTTC
TRBD1	16	TRBJ2-3	TRBV7-7	once	CASSRLTGGSTDTQYF	TGTGCCAGCAGCCGGTTGACAGGGGGTAGCACAGATACGCAGTATTTT
NA	15	TRBJ1-5	TRBV28	few	CASSFEGPSNQPQHF	TGTGCCAGCAGTTTTGAGGGGCCGAGCAATCAGCCCCAGCATTTT
TRBD1	14	TRBJ2-1	TRBV14	NA	CASSQTGSYNEQFF	TGTGCCAGCAGCCAGACAGGGTCCTACAATGAGCAGTTCTTC
NA	14	TRBJ1-5	TRBV10-3	few	CAISVDGLGQPQHF	TGTGCCATCAGTGTCGACGGCCTCGGCCAGCCCCAGCATTTT
NA	15	TRBJ1-5	TRBV6-5	NA	CASSYSGNSNQPQHF	TGTGCCAGCAGTTACTCTGGTAATAGCAATCAGCCCCAGCATTTT
NA	15	TRBJ1-5	TRBV6-5	NA	CASSPRGRGNQPQHF	TGTGCCAGCAGCCCCCGGGGTAGGGGCAATCAGCCCCAGCATTTT
NA	15	TRBJ2-4	TRBV27	NA	CASAGHHTAKNIQYF	TGTGCCAGCGCGGGACACCATACGGCCAAAAACATTCAGTACTTC
TRBD1	15	TRBJ1-2	TRBV18	NA	CASSQGDRANYGYTF	TGTGCCAGCTCACAAGGGGACAGAGCTAACTATGGCTACACCTTC
NA	12	TRBJ2-1	TRBV7-9	NA	CASSPDSGEQFF	TGTGCCAGCAGCCCGGATAGTGGTGAGCAGTTCTTC
NA	13	TRBJ1-1	TRBV19	NA	CASAGHKNTEAFF	TGTGCCAGTGCGGGGCACAAGAACACTGAAGCTTTCTTT
NA	15	TRBJ1-3	TRBV7-2	NA	CASSLVAGSGNTIYF	TGTGCCAGCAGCTTAGTGGCAGGCTCTGGAAACACCATATATTTT
NA	11	TRBJ1-2	TRBV20-1	NA	CSKTGVYGYTF	TGCAGTAAGACAGGTGTTTATGGCTACACCTTC